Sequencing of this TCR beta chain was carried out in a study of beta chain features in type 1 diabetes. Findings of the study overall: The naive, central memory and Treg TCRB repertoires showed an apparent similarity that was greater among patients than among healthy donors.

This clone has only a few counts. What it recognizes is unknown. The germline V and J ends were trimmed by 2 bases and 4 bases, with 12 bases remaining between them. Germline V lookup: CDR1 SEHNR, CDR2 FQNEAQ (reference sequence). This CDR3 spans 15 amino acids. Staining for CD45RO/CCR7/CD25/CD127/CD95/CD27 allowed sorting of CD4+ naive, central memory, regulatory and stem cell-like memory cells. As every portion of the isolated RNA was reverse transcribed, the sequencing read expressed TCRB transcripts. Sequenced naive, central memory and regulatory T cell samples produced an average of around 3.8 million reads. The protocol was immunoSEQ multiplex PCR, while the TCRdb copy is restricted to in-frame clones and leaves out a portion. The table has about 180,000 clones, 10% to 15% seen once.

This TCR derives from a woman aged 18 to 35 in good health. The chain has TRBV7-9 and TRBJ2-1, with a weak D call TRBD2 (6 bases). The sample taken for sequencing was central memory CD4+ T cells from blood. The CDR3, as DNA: TGTGCCAGCAGCTTACACCGTGGGGGGTACAATGAGCAGTTCTTC. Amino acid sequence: CASSLHRGGYNEQFF.